This T cell receptor (beta chain) was profiled in a study of T cell changes during pregnancy in multiple sclerosis (dated by TCRdb to between 2018 and 2020). Broadly, across the study: Changes in the T cell repertoire over the course of pregnancy were examined in this study in women with multiple sclerosis.

Sequences SGHTA (CDR1) and FQGNSA (CDR2) are obtained from the germline V gene. V drops 5 bases and J drops 0 bases, leaving 17 bases in between. From its first to its last residue, the CDR3 has 17 amino acids. The retained sequence is limited to the CDR3, 51 bases, with the frame set at the first base. Library preparation used the immunoSEQ multiplex PCR assay. As stored in TCRdb, this immuneACCESS dataset retains in-frame rearrangements with V and J assigned. A fraction of the clones does not appear; measured against another copy, unresolved V genes explain less than half of the discrepancy, and the remainder lacks a known reason. This sample is represented by approximately 49,000 clones; around 92% of them were singletons. The ten most abundant clones make up 0.95% to 1% of the sample. Concerning this clone itself: Its antigen is still unknown. It is likely a read error, because the conserved phenylalanine at the end of the CDR3 is missing.

The sequenced sample was peripheral blood, obtained after pregnancy. This receptor was obtained from a female donor with multiple sclerosis, enrolled in a pregnancy study. The chain links TRBV7-2 with TRBJ1-5; no confident D gene assignment can be made. The CDR3 protein: CASSLSSGSYSNQPQHL. The bases are TGTGCCAGCAGCCTTAGTTCGGGGAGCTATAGCAATCAGCCCCAGCATCTT.